Each of the 22 T cell receptor beta chains below was sequenced from the same sample in a study of cytomegalovirus exposure and HLA in healthy donors. Primers for the PCR totalled 60 Vbeta and 13 Jbeta. TCRdb's copy holds only in-frame clones and misses some; the assay was immunoSEQ multiplex PCR. Here the sample spans around 150,000 clones, 65% to 85% being singletons. Sequencing input: PBMCs. These receptors originate from a male donor in good health and CMV-seronegative.

This clone is a singleton in its sample. V gene TRBV29-1 combines with J gene TRBJ1-1; D gene unclear. The CDR3 extends over 12 amino acids. The germline V gene has CDR1 SQVTM and CDR2 ANQGSEA. Between the trimmed V and J ends, which lost 3 bases and 1 base, there was a span of 6 bases. The CDR3 loop is CSVEEGNTEAFF. The CDR3 DNA is TGCAGCGTTGAGGAGGGGAACACTGAAGCTTTCTTT.

The chain recombines TRBV7-9 with TRBJ1-1; 9 bases agree with TRBD1. The germline V gene encodes CDR1 SEHNR and CDR2 FQNEAQ (reference sequence). This CDR3 spans 18 amino acids. J gave up 5 bases and V 4 bases, and 17 bases lay outside the gene matches. CDR3 protein: CASSSGLFTGGPITEAFF. The CDR3 DNA reads as TGTGCCAGCAGCTCCGGATTATTTACAGGGGGCCCAATTACTGAAGCTTTCTTT.

This clone occurred a few times. The chain is built from TRBV5-1 and TRBJ2-5; 7 bases are shared with TRBD1. The DNA end lines up better with TRBJ2-7; the J call may be wrong. The germline V gene has CDR1 SGHRS and CDR2 YFSETQ. The CDR3 covers 15 residues. CDR3 amino acids: CASSVRTGNTYEQYF. For the CDR3, the DNA is TGCGCCAGCAGCGTCCGGACAGGCAATACCTACGAGCAGTACTTC.

The rearrangement links TRBV15 to TRBJ2-7; TRBD1 matches 10 bases. The CDR3 totals 15 residues. CDR1 is LNHNV, CDR2 YYDKDF, per germline (reference sequence). Germline trimming cut 4 bases from V and 0 bases from J; bases unmatched to any gene: 3. This CDR3 reads CATSTGQGNSYEQYF. CDR3 sequence (DNA): TGTGCCACCAGCACGGGACAGGGGAACTCCTACGAGCAGTACTTC.

The chain recombines TRBV27 with TRBJ2-2; 9 bases line up with TRBD2. V lost 8 bases and J lost 4; bases outside the gene matches: 5. Per the germline V gene, CDR1 is MNHEY and CDR2 is SMNVEV (reference sequence). This CDR3 has 14 residues. CDR3 coding DNA: TGTGCCAGCGGGACTAGCTTGAGCACCGGGGAGCTGTTTTTT. Translated: CASGTSLSTGELFF.

The rearrangement uses TRBV5-1 and TRBJ1-1; 10 nucleotides match TRBD1. Germline V lookup: CDR1 SGHRS, CDR2 YFSETQ. V was clipped by 4 bases and J by 3 bases; unmatched bases: 9. The CDR3 is 16 residues long. The CDR3 DNA sequence: TGCGCCAGCAGCCCAGGGGACAGGGGTTCGGACACTGAAGCTTTCTTT. Translated: CASSPGDRGSDTEAFF.

The chain uses TRBV13 and TRBJ2-1; 10 nucleotides match TRBD2. The CDR3 spans 15 residues. Germline V gene data show CDR1 as PRHDT and CDR2 as FYEKMQ (reference sequence). V lost 3 bases to trimming and J lost 7 bases; unmatched junction nucleotides: 6. The CDR3 coding sequence is TGTGCCAGCAGCTTCAGGACTAGCGGTTTAAATGAGCAGTTCTTC. Protein: CASSFRTSGLNEQFF.

The rearrangement joins TRBV13 to TRBJ2-7; 16 bases fit TRBD2. CDR1 PRHDT and CDR2 FYEKMQ come from the germline V gene (reference sequence). This CDR3 is 16 amino acids long. J was trimmed by 5 bases and V by 5 bases; bases with no gene match: 6. In DNA form, the CDR3 reads TGTGCCAGCAGCCCGGGACTAGCGGGAGGGCGGGACGAGCAGTACTTC. Translation: CASSPGLAGGRDEQYF.

The chain joins TRBV2 to TRBJ2-2; D not certain. V was shortened by 8 bases and J by 6 bases, with 13 bases between the two germline ends. The CDR3 runs 13 residues. CDR1 and CDR2 from the germline V gene are SNHLY and FYNNEI. The CDR3, as DNA: TGTGCCAGCCTAAGTTTGGTAGCCGGGGAGCTGTTTTTT. Translation gives CASLSLVAGELFF.

The chain recombines TRBV25-1 with TRBJ1-2; 8 bases are a match to TRBD1. CDR1 is MGHDK, CDR2 SYGVNS, per germline. The J segment lost 2 bases and the V segment lost 7 bases, leaving 18 bases of the junction unmatched. The CDR3 has 18 amino acids. DNA for the CDR3: TGTGCCAGCATTCTGAGTTTCAGGGGGCGCGGGTGGAACTATGGCTACACCTTC. Amino acids: CASILSFRGRGWNYGYTF.

This rearrangement joins TRBV5-6 to TRBJ2-1; no clear D gene. Per the germline V gene, CDR1 is SGHDT and CDR2 is YYEEEE. There are 17 residues in the CDR3. Trimming cost V 4 bases and J 8 bases, with 25 bases left between them. CDR3 in DNA: TGTGCCAGCAGCCTCCGGTGGAGTTTCGGCCCAAGCGATGAGCAGTTCTTC. Translation: CASSLRWSFGPSDEQFF. Using reference TRBV5-6 and TRBJ2-1 for the parts outside the CDR3, the full variable domain is DAGVTQSPTHLIKTRGQQVTLRCSPKSGHDTVSWYQQALGQGPQFIFQYYEEEERQRGNFPDRFSGHQFPNYSSELNVNALLLGDSALYLCASSLRWSFGPSDEQFFGPGTRLTVL.

The chain has TRBV28 and TRBJ1-1; D is unclear. The CDR3 spans 14 residues. Looked up from germline, CDR1 is MDHEN and CDR2 is SYDVKM. Trimming pared 2 bases from V and 1 base from J, leaving 8 bases between. CDR3 sequence reads: CASSLRQQNTEAFF. The DNA of the CDR3 is TGTGCCAGCAGTTTAAGACAACAGAACACTGAAGCTTTCTTT.

The genes are TRBV6-1 and TRBJ2-7; perhaps TRBD2 as D (7 bases). CDR1 is MNHNS and CDR2 is SASEGT in the germline V gene. V was shortened by 4 bases and J by 6 bases, with 13 bases between the two germline ends. The CDR3 covers 13 residues. DNA for the CDR3: TGTGCCAGCAGTGTGGGGGGGCACCGCGAGCAGTACTTC. Protein sequence: CASSVGGHREQYF.

This clone appeared a single time. The chain employs TRBV11-3 and TRBJ2-2; possible D gene TRBD2, 6 bases. The CDR3 totals 13 residues. V was trimmed by 3 bases and J by 4 bases, leaving 6 bases between them. The germline V gene encodes CDR1 SGHNT and CDR2 YENEEA. CDR3 residues: CASSFGSTGELFF. CDR3 bases: TGTGCCAGCAGCTTCGGGAGCACCGGGGAGCTGTTTTTT.

The chain combines TRBV7-6 with TRBJ2-1; TRBD1 is a possible D gene (6 bases). V lost 0 bases to trimming and J lost 2 bases, with 14 bases between them. Germline-derived CDR1 and CDR2 are SGHVS and FNYEAQ. The CDR3 spans 17 residues. CDR3 residues: CASSLANRERPYNEQFF. In DNA, the CDR3 is TGTGCCAGCAGCTTAGCCAACAGGGAGCGCCCCTACAATGAGCAGTTCTTC. The whole variable domain, remainder taken from reference TRBV7-6 and TRBJ2-1, is GAGVSQSPRYKVTKRGQDVALRCDPISGHVSLYWYRQALGQGPEFLTYFNYEAQQDKSGLPNDRFSAERPEGSISTLTIQRTEQRDSAMYRCASSLANRERPYNEQFFGPGTRLTVL.

The chain has TRBV7-8 and TRBJ1-4; no definite D call. CDR3 length: 14 amino acids. Trimming took off 4 bases at V and 4 bases at J, with 10 bases between the two ends. Germline V gives CDR1 SGHVS, CDR2 FQNEAQ. Here the CDR3 DNA reads TGTGCCAGCAGCTCGCTGGAGGATAATGAAAAACTGTTTTTT. Its protein is CASSSLEDNEKLFF.

This rearrangement joins TRBV7-9 to TRBJ2-7; weak D call: TRBD2 (7 bases). Trimming stripped 1 base from V and 4 bases from J, with 20 bases between. The CDR3 spans 17 residues. The germline CDR1 and CDR2 sequences are SEHNR and FQNEAQ (reference sequence). CDR3 coding DNA: TGTGCCAGCAGCTTAGGGCCGGCAGGGGAGGGAGCGTACGAGCAGTACTTC. It translates to CASSLGPAGEGAYEQYF.

This clone was seen more than once but under ten times. The chain employs TRBV28 and TRBJ2-7; the match to TRBD1 covers 9 bases. The CDR3 has 16 residues. Germline CDR1 is MDHEN and CDR2 is SYDVKM. After removal of 2 bases from V and 4 bases from J, the junction contained 9 bases not matched to a gene. This CDR3 reads CASSLNRDRELYEQYF. The CDR3, as DNA: TGTGCCAGCAGTTTAAATCGGGACAGGGAGTTGTACGAGCAGTACTTC.

This clone was picked up one time. The gene calls are TRBV6-5 and TRBJ2-4; 10 bases match TRBD2. The CDR3 has 14 amino acids. Unmatched junction bases numbered 5, after V lost 6 bases and J lost 6 bases. CDR1 and CDR2 from the germline V gene are MNHEY and SVGAGI. The CDR3 nucleotides are TGTGCCAGCAGCCGAGCGGGAGGGGGAAACATTCAGTACTTC. It codes for CASSRAGGGNIQYF.

The chain joins TRBV27 to TRBJ2-3; perhaps TRBD1 as D (6 bases). The CDR3 contains 15 residues. Germline CDR1 MNHEY, CDR2 SMNVEV (reference sequence). Deletions cut 2 bases from V and 6 bases from J, with 15 bases between. This CDR3 is CASSLGQRSFDTQYF. CDR3 in DNA: TGTGCCAGCAGTTTAGGACAGAGGTCTTTTGATACGCAGTATTTT.

The table lists this clone with a count of one. This chain connects TRBV4-1 to TRBJ1-1, with D perhaps matching TRBD1 (5 bases). The germline V and J ends were trimmed by 4 bases and 7 bases, with 19 bases remaining between them. The CDR3 spans 15 residues. Germline-derived CDR1 and CDR2 are MGHRA and YSYEKL. The CDR3 DNA sequence: TGCGCCAGCAGCCCCCGGGACTCGGGAGTCGATGAAGCTTTCTTT. Translated, it gives CASSPRDSGVDEAFF.

This chain joins TRBV27 and TRBJ2-7; possibly TRBD1 for D (6 bases). Per germline, CDR1 MNHEY and CDR2 SMNVEV (reference sequence). This CDR3 comprises 13 residues. V was cut by 7 bases and J by 7 bases, with 17 bases left in between. The CDR3 nucleotides read TGTGCCAGCACGTCCAAGTTGGGGGCGGAGCAGTACTTC. Translating it yields CASTSKLGAEQYF.